The next 26 T cell receptor beta chains were all read from a single sample in a study of cytomegalovirus exposure and HLA in healthy donors. The PCR ran on 60 Vbeta and 13 Jbeta primers. Using immunoSEQ multiplex PCR, the repertoire was profiled, and TCRdb retains in-frame clones only, with some absent. Here the sample spans some 170,000 clones, 70% to 85% being singletons. The sample consisted of PBMCs. The receptor set was obtained from a man in his forties in good health and CMV-seronegative.

This rearrangement joins TRBV28 to TRBJ2-7, with D possibly TRBD2 on 5 matching bases. From germline, CDR1 is MDHEN and CDR2 SYDVKM. The CDR3 runs to 15 residues. V lost 6 bases and J lost 5, with 20 bases in between. The CDR3 spells CASRHLLLGYHEQYF. The CDR3 DNA reads as TGTGCCAGCAGACATCTTCTACTAGGATACCACGAGCAGTACTTC. Complete variable domain (other parts from reference TRBV28 and TRBJ2-7): DVKVTQSSRYLVKRTGEKVFLECVQDMDHENMFWYRQDPGLGLRLIYFSYDVKMKEKGDIPEGYSVSREKKERFSLILESASTNQTSMYLCASRHLLLGYHEQYFGPGTRLTVT.

The chain employs TRBV27 and TRBJ2-5; TRBD1 agrees at 7 bases. The DNA end is a closer match to TRBJ2-7, so the J assignment may be wrong. CDR1 and CDR2 from the germline V gene are MNHEY and SMNVEV (reference sequence). The CDR3 has 14 amino acids. The CDR3 DNA reads as TGTGCCAGCTCCCCCACCCCACAGGGGAGCGAGCAGTACTTC. Encoded protein: CASSPTPQGSEQYF.

The chain links TRBV25-1 to TRBJ1-1; 7 bases fit TRBD1. Germline trimming cut 6 bases from V and 6 bases from J; bases unmatched to any gene: 10. The germline V gene has CDR1 MGHDK and CDR2 SYGVNS. The CDR3 runs to 14 residues. CDR3 in DNA: TGTGCCAGCAGACAAACCGGGACAGAATCTGAAGCTTTCTTT. Protein product: CASRQTGTESEAFF. Using reference TRBV25-1 and TRBJ1-1 for the parts outside the CDR3, the full variable domain is EADIYQTPRYLVIGTGKKITLECSQTMGHDKMYWYQQDPGMELHLIHYSYGVNSTEKGDLSSESTVSRIRTEHFPLTLESARPSHTSQYLCASRQTGTESEAFFGQGTRLTVV.

This chain uses TRBV5-4 with TRBJ2-5; 8 bases fit TRBD1. Unmatched junction bases numbered 4, after V lost 0 bases and J lost 3 bases. The CDR3 is 15 amino acids. Germline V lookup: CDR1 SGHNT, CDR2 YYREEE (reference sequence). CDR3 loop: CASSLVGTGKETQYF. The CDR3 nucleotides read TGTGCCAGCAGCTTGGTCGGGACAGGTAAAGAGACCCAGTACTTC.

The chain employs TRBV5-8 and TRBJ1-5; D not resolved. Germline CDR1 is SGHTS and CDR2 is YDEGEE. The CDR3 runs 13 residues. The germline V and J ends were trimmed by 4 bases and 5 bases, with 10 bases remaining between them. CDR3 DNA: TGTGCCAGCAGCCGGAGAAGAGATCAGCCCCAGCATTTT. This encodes CASSRRRDQPQHF. The complete variable domain, with remaining parts taken from reference TRBV5-8 and TRBJ1-5, reads EAGVTQSPTHLIKTRGQQATLRCSPISGHTSVYWYQQALGLGLQFLLWYDEGEERNRGNFPPRFSGRQFPNYSSELNVNALELEDSALYLCASSRRRDQPQHFGDGTRLSIL.

The rearrangement joins TRBV27 to TRBJ2-1; 10 positions match TRBD2. Per germline, CDR1 MNHEY and CDR2 SMNVEV (reference sequence). This CDR3 region has 15 residues. Trimming took 4 bases from V and 3 from J; bases not matched to a gene: 3. For the CDR3, the DNA is TGTGCCAGCAGTTCCCTAGCGGGAGTCTACAATGAGCAGTTCTTC. This sequence encodes CASSSLAGVYNEQFF.

CDR3 amino acids: CASSLDQTAPEKYEQYF. CDR3 in DNA: TGTGCCAGCAGCTTAGACCAGACAGCCCCCGAGAAATACGAGCAGTACTTC. The rearrangement joins TRBV5-8 to TRBJ2-7; the D gene is possibly TRBD1 (5 bases). The CDR3 totals 17 residues. Trimming removed 2 bases from V and 4 bases from J, with 22 bases in between. The germline V gene encodes CDR1 SGHTS and CDR2 YDEGEE.

CDR3 DNA sequence: TGTGCCAGCAGTTTTCGGACAGGGGGTACCGGGGAGCTGTTTTTT. It yields the protein CASSFRTGGTGELFF. The chain joins TRBV6-5 to TRBJ2-2, with 10 bases matching TRBD1. This CDR3 region has 15 residues. The V and J ends lost 4 bases and 5 bases, in that order; junction bases with no gene match: 4. Germline V gene data show CDR1 as MNHEY and CDR2 as SVGAGI.

The chain couples TRBV19 to TRBJ2-7, with D unclear. The ends were cut back, 6 bases at V and 0 bases at J, with 3 bases in the middle. Germline CDR1 reads LNHDA; CDR2 reads SQIVND (reference sequence). The CDR3 is made up of 11 amino acids. The CDR3 region is CASRSSYEQYF. As DNA, the CDR3 is TGTGCCAGTAGGAGCTCCTACGAGCAGTACTTC.

This chain connects TRBV7-2 to TRBJ1-6, with 9 bases lining up with TRBD1. In germline, CDR1 is SGHTA, CDR2 FQGNSA. The CDR3 is 18 residues long. Trimming cost V 5 bases and J 6 bases; bases outside gene matches: 14. CDR3 coding DNA: TGTGCCAGCAGCGTACGGGGACAGGGCCGAACTACTAATTCACCCCTCCACTTT. Its protein is CASSVRGQGRTTNSPLHF.

V usage is TRBV28 and J usage is TRBJ2-7, with 7 bases lining up with TRBD2. CDR3 size: 16 residues. Losses at the gene ends were 2 bases for V and 0 bases for J; bases not matched to a gene: 7. CDR1 is MDHEN and CDR2 is SYDVKM in the germline V gene. The CDR3 here is CASSLGLAENSYEQYF. CDR3 nucleotides: TGTGCCAGCAGTTTAGGTCTAGCGGAGAACTCCTACGAGCAGTACTTC. Combining the CDR3 with reference TRBV28 and TRBJ2-7 gives the whole variable domain DVKVTQSSRYLVKRTGEKVFLECVQDMDHENMFWYRQDPGLGLRLIYFSYDVKMKEKGDIPEGYSVSREKKERFSLILESASTNQTSMYLCASSLGLAENSYEQYFGPGTRLTVT.

The chain is built from TRBV5-1 and TRBJ2-2; the D gene is possibly TRBD2 (6 bases). This CDR3 contains 15 residues. Trimming pared 0 bases from V and 8 bases from J, leaving 14 bases between. From germline, CDR1 is SGHRS and CDR2 YFSETQ. CDR3 in amino acids: CASSLVLGGPGELFF. The CDR3 bases are TGCGCCAGCAGCTTGGTGTTGGGGGGTCCTGGGGAGCTGTTTTTT.

This clone appeared a single time. V usage is TRBV30 and J usage is TRBJ2-2, with no clear D. With 1 base removed from V and 4 bases from J, the gap between germline ends came to 7 bases. In germline, CDR1 is GTSNPN, CDR2 SVGIG (reference sequence). The length of the CDR3 is 13 residues. CDR3 coding DNA: TGTGCCTGGAGTGGTCAGTCCACCGGGGAGCTGTTTTTT. It is translated as CAWSGQSTGELFF.

The chain carries TRBV6-1 and TRBJ1-5; D is undetermined. The CDR3 has 16 amino acids. Germline values: CDR1 MNHNS, CDR2 SASEGT. V lost 5 bases, J lost 0 bases, and 14 bases lay in between. As DNA, the CDR3 is TGTGCCAGCAGTAAAGGGATTGGAGGTAGCAATCAGCCCCAGCATTTT. It codes for CASSKGIGGSNQPQHF.

This clone was observed once. V usage is TRBV7-2 and J usage is TRBJ2-1, with TRBD2 matching over 9 bases. The germline V gene encodes CDR1 SGHTA and CDR2 FQGNSA. After removal of 1 base from V and 0 bases from J, the junction contained 7 bases not matched to a gene. CDR3 length equals 18 residues. The chain's CDR3 is CASSLELAGASSYNEQFF. DNA of the CDR3: TGTGCCAGCAGCTTAGAACTAGCGGGCGCGAGCTCCTACAATGAGCAGTTCTTC.

The chain employs TRBV15 and TRBJ2-7; 7 nucleotides align to TRBD2. The CDR3 has 16 amino acids. V shed 1 base and J 7 bases; nucleotides not matched to a gene: 13. CDR1 and CDR2 (germline): LNHNV, YYDKDF (reference sequence). CDR3 region: CATSRAQAGAEWEQYF. The CDR3 nucleotides read TGTGCCACCAGCAGAGCTCAGGCGGGAGCGGAATGGGAGCAGTACTTC.

This clone occurred a few times. The chain joins TRBV18 to TRBJ2-4; D call uncertain. V dropped 3 bases and J dropped 2 bases, with 20 bases sitting between them. CDR1 and CDR2 (germline): KGHSH, LQKENI. This CDR3 comprises 18 residues. The CDR3 DNA follows: TGTGCCAGCTCACCCATTATGGCCCAAGTCTCTTCCAAAAACATTCAGTACTTC. Translation: CASSPIMAQVSSKNIQYF. Together with reference TRBV18 and TRBJ2-4, the CDR3 gives the full variable domain: NAGVMQNPRHLVRRRGQEARLRCSPMKGHSHVYWYRQLPEEGLKFMVYLQKENIIDESGMPKERFSAEFPKEGPSILRIQQVVRGDSAAYFCASSPIMAQVSSKNIQYFGAGTRLSVL.

J is TRBJ2-7 and V is TRBV4-1; 8 bases fit TRBD2. The CDR3 runs to 19 residues. The germline V gene encodes CDR1 MGHRA and CDR2 YSYEKL. The V segment lost 0 bases and the J segment 4 bases; nucleotides outside the gene matches: 17. Here the CDR3 reads CASSQEATPAGEGYYEQYF. Here the CDR3 DNA reads TGCGCCAGCAGCCAAGAGGCAACTCCAGCGGGAGAGGGTTATTACGAGCAGTACTTC.

In regard to this clone: The sample holds other DNA sequences that translate to the same CDR3. This chain links TRBV5-1 with TRBJ1-1; D might be TRBD1 (6 bases). The CDR3 length is 14 residues. The V gene lost 4 bases and the J gene lost 2 bases, with 12 bases spanning the gap. Germline V gene data show CDR1 as SGHRS and CDR2 as YFSETQ. The CDR3 loop is CASSPRTANTEAFF. CDR3 nucleotide sequence: TGCGCCAGCAGCCCTCGGACAGCTAACACTGAAGCTTTCTTT. The full variable domain, in which reference TRBV5-1 and TRBJ1-1 provide the parts outside the CDR3, is KAGVTQTPRYLIKTRGQQVTLSCSPISGHRSVSWYQQTPGQGLQFLFEYFSETQRNKGNFPGRFSGRQFSNSRSEMNVSTLELGDSALYLCASSPRTANTEAFFGQGTRLTVV.

This chain uses TRBV7-8 with TRBJ2-7, with D perhaps matching TRBD2 (5 bases). Trimming removed 4 bases from V and 2 bases from J, with 12 bases in between. There are 14 residues in the CDR3. Germline values: CDR1 SGHVS, CDR2 FQNEAQ. This CDR3 is CASSSGLAAYEQYF. CDR3 coding DNA: TGTGCCAGCAGCTCAGGACTCGCGGCCTACGAGCAGTACTTC.

For this clone: This sample includes further DNA sequences coding for the same CDR3. This rearrangement joins TRBV27 to TRBJ2-5, with a weak D call TRBD1 (6 bases). The CDR3 length is 13 residues. V was cut by 9 bases and J by 9 bases, with 20 bases left in between. Germline CDR1 and CDR2: MNHEY and SMNVEV (reference sequence). The CDR3 is CASHPSEGESQYF. CDR3 nucleotides: TGTGCCAGTCACCCCTCCGAGGGGGAATCCCAGTACTTC.

The genes are TRBV28 and TRBJ2-7, with D possibly matching TRBD2 (6 bases). CDR1 MDHEN and CDR2 SYDVKM come from the germline V gene. V was pared by 6 bases and J by 12 bases, with 15 bases between. This CDR3 has 11 residues. In DNA form, the CDR3 reads TGTGCCAGCAGCCCTTCCGGGACTCCGTACTTC. Residues: CASSPSGTPYF.

The chain carries TRBV6-6 and TRBJ1-1, with 9 bases matching TRBD1. The germline V gene encodes CDR1 MNHNY and CDR2 SVGAGI (reference sequence). The CDR3 is 14 residues long. The ends lost 4 bases at V and 8 bases at J; junction bases unmatched: 8. CDR3 residues: CASSFQQGAVEAFF. The CDR3 DNA sequence: TGTGCCAGCAGTTTCCAACAGGGGGCGGTGGAAGCTTTCTTT.

The V gene is TRBV5-1, the J gene TRBJ2-7; possible D gene TRBD2, 5 bases. The V gene lost 4 bases and the J gene lost 4 bases, with 15 bases spanning the gap. CDR1 and CDR2 (germline): SGHRS, YFSETQ. This CDR3 is 14 amino acids long. This CDR3 is CASSTAEGRYEQYF. CDR3 DNA sequence: TGCGCCAGCAGCACGGCCGAGGGAAGATACGAGCAGTACTTC.

The chain links TRBV5-4 to TRBJ2-5; TRBD2 aligns across 7 bases. Gene TRBJ2-7 matches the end of the DNA better, so the J call may be wrong. Germline CDR1 and CDR2: SGHNT and YYREEE (reference sequence). This CDR3 is built from 13 residues. The CDR3 DNA follows: TGTGCCAGCAGCTTGACGGGAGGCATCGAGCAGTACTTC. Translating gives CASSLTGGIEQYF.

To note about this clone: The junction departs from the called germline gene at one end, perhaps through a read error. The genes are TRBV7-9 and TRBJ2-2; 8 bases are a match to TRBD2. This CDR3 has 16 residues. Looked up from germline, CDR1 is SEHNR and CDR2 is FQNEAQ (reference sequence). DNA of the CDR3: TGTTCCAGCAGTCCCGGGGCGGGAGGCGGCACCGGGGAGCTGTTTTTT. The encoded protein is CSSSPGAGGGTGELFF.